The clone carrying this T cell receptor beta chain was counted only a few times. Its antigen is still unknown. Germline trimming cut 0 bases from V and 9 bases from J; bases unmatched to any gene: 5. The germline gives CDR1 MGHRA, CDR2 YSYEKL. This CDR3 has 15 residues. The source of the sample is a study of cytomegalovirus exposure and HLA in healthy donors. Turning to the study itself: A prior analysis found about 120 million unique TCR beta sequences from approximately 190 million T cells. Study results and caveats: Most TCR beta V segments were productive about 87% or about 30% of the time in an earlier analysis. One variant, a missense change in DCLRE1C, was linked in a later analysis to TCR beta V- and J-gene trimming.

PCR employed 60 Vbeta and 13 Jbeta primers. Libraries were prepared by immunoSEQ multiplex PCR; TCRdb keeps only in-frame clonotypes and omits some of them. The sample yields 150,000 to 200,000 clones, 9.5% seen once. The V and J genes are TRBV4-1 and TRBJ1-6; 7 bases align to TRBD1. The sequence was collected from a woman aged 30 to 39 in good health and CMV-seropositive. Specimen: PBMCs. This CDR3 reads CASSQEPHRGSPLHF. The CDR3 coding sequence is TGCGCCAGCAGCCAAGAACCTCACAGGGGTTCACCCCTCCACTTT.